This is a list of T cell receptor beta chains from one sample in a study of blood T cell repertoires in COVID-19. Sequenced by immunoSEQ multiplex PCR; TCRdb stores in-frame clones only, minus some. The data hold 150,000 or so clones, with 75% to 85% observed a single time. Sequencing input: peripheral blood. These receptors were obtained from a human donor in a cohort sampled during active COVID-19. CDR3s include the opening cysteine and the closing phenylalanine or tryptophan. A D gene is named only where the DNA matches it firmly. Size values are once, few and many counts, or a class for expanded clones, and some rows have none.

CDR3 protein: CASEEWSVDDEQFF
CDR3 DNA: TGTGCCAGCGAGGAGTGGAGTGTTGATGATGAGCAGTTCTTC
J gene: TRBJ2-1
clone size: few
D gene: -
V gene: TRBV27

CDR3 protein: CASSPGGGQPQHF
CDR3 DNA: TGTGCCAGCAGCCCAGGGGGCGGTCAGCCCCAGCATTTT
J gene: TRBJ1-5
clone size: -
D gene: TRBD1
V gene: TRBV6-6

CDR3 protein: CASRTGSSTDTQYF
CDR3 DNA: TGTGCCAGTAGGACAGGTTCTAGCACAGATACGCAGTATTTT
J gene: TRBJ2-3
clone size: few
D gene: -
V gene: TRBV19

CDR3 protein: CASSPRTSGGRETQYF
CDR3 DNA: TGTGCCAGCAGCCCCCGGACTAGCGGGGGGAGGGAGACCCAGTACTTC
J gene: TRBJ2-5
clone size: -
D gene: TRBD2
V gene: TRBV7-7

CDR3 protein: CASSAPGTAYEQYF
CDR3 DNA: TGTGCCAGCAGTGCCCCCGGGACAGCCTACGAGCAGTACTTC
J gene: TRBJ2-7
clone size: once
D gene: TRBD1
V gene: TRBV28

CDR3 protein: CASSPGWRPSTDTQYF
CDR3 DNA: TGTGCCAGCAGCCCCGGGTGGCGGCCTAGCACAGATACGCAGTATTTT
J gene: TRBJ2-3
clone size: -
D gene: -
V gene: TRBV9

CDR3 protein: CASSYGNRGLNSPLHF
CDR3 DNA: TGTGCCAGCAGTTACGGGAACAGGGGTCTTAATTCACCCCTCCACTTT
J gene: TRBJ1-6
clone size: -
D gene: TRBD1
V gene: TRBV6-2/TRBV6-3

CDR3 protein: CATSDPSISGTGDYSNQPQHF
CDR3 DNA: TGTGCCACCAGTGACCCGTCTATTTCCGGGACAGGGGACTATAGCAATCAGCCCCAGCATTTT
J gene: TRBJ1-5
clone size: -
D gene: TRBD1
V gene: TRBV24-1

CDR3 protein: CASREPGQGNTGELFF
CDR3 DNA: TGTGCCAGCAGAGAACCCGGACAGGGGAACACCGGGGAGCTGTTTTTT
J gene: TRBJ2-2
clone size: -
D gene: TRBD1
V gene: TRBV13

CDR3 protein: CASSIGGGEQYF
CDR3 DNA: TGTGCCAGTAGTATCGGAGGTGGCGAGCAGTACTTC
J gene: TRBJ2-7
clone size: -
D gene: -
V gene: TRBV19

CDR3 protein: CASSEFGGNTIYF
CDR3 DNA: TGTGCCAGCAGTGAATTCGGTGGAAACACCATATATTTT
J gene: TRBJ1-3
clone size: -
D gene: -
V gene: TRBV25-1

CDR3 protein: CASSAGGIGETQYF
CDR3 DNA: TGTGCCAGCAGTGCAGGGGGGATTGGAGAGACCCAGTACTTC
J gene: TRBJ2-5
clone size: -
D gene: -
V gene: TRBV28

CDR3 protein: CASSSPSSGANVLTF
CDR3 DNA: TGTGCCAGCAGTTCCCCATCCTCTGGGGCCAACGTCCTGACTTTC
J gene: TRBJ2-6
clone size: -
D gene: -
V gene: TRBV28

CDR3 protein: CASSRGRLAETQYF
CDR3 DNA: TGTGCCAGTAGTAGAGGGCGTCTGGCGGAGACCCAGTACTTC
J gene: TRBJ2-5
clone size: -
D gene: -
V gene: TRBV19

CDR3 protein: CSVESGIFLMNTEAFF
CDR3 DNA: TGCAGCGTTGAATCGGGGATTTTTCTTATGAACACTGAAGCTTTCTTT
J gene: TRBJ1-1
clone size: -
D gene: -
V gene: TRBV29-1

CDR3 protein: CASSSSIRQTSEAFF
CDR3 DNA: TGTGCCAGCAGTTCCTCAATAAGACAGACTTCTGAAGCTTTCTTT
J gene: TRBJ1-1
clone size: -
D gene: -
V gene: TRBV28

CDR3 protein: CASSVLLVSEQYF
CDR3 DNA: TGTGCCAGCAGTGTTTTACTAGTCTCCGAGCAGTACTTC
J gene: TRBJ2-7
clone size: -
D gene: -
V gene: TRBV25-1

CDR3 protein: CASSQGLISQETQYF
CDR3 DNA: TGTGCCAGCAGCCAAGGGCTCATCTCCCAAGAGACCCAGTACTTC
J gene: TRBJ2-5
clone size: -
D gene: -
V gene: TRBV14

CDR3 protein: CASSLESRQGLSYEQYF
CDR3 DNA: TGTGCCAGCAGCTTAGAATCACGACAGGGGCTTAGCTACGAGCAGTACTTC
J gene: TRBJ2-7
clone size: -
D gene: TRBD1
V gene: TRBV7-9

CDR3 protein: CASSLRARVRGTDTQYF
CDR3 DNA: TGTGCCAGCAGCTTAAGAGCGAGGGTGCGGGGCACAGATACGCAGTATTTT
J gene: TRBJ2-3
clone size: -
D gene: -
V gene: TRBV7-2

CDR3 protein: CASRASGTDTQYF
CDR3 DNA: TGTGCCAGCCGCGCTAGCGGCACAGATACGCAGTATTTT
J gene: TRBJ2-3
clone size: -
D gene: -
V gene: TRBV10-3

CDR3 protein: CASSSGRNTEAFF
CDR3 DNA: TGTGCCAGCAGCTCGGGGAGGAACACTGAAGCTTTCTTT
J gene: TRBJ1-1
clone size: -
D gene: -
V gene: TRBV6-6

CDR3 protein: CASSQDGGSGGTEAFF
CDR3 DNA: TGTGCCAGCAGCCAAGACGGTGGGTCGGGGGGCACTGAAGCTTTCTTT
J gene: TRBJ1-1
clone size: -
D gene: -
V gene: TRBV14

CDR3 protein: CASSRQLAGGYEQYF
CDR3 DNA: TGTGCCAGCAGTCGACAACTAGCGGGAGGGTACGAGCAGTACTTC
J gene: TRBJ2-7
clone size: -
D gene: TRBD2
V gene: TRBV6-2/TRBV6-3

CDR3 protein: CASSISRTENTGELFF
CDR3 DNA: TGTGCCAGTAGTATATCTCGGACAGAGAACACCGGGGAGCTGTTTTTT
J gene: TRBJ2-2
clone size: few
D gene: -
V gene: TRBV19

CDR3 protein: CAWSWTGTYEQYF
CDR3 DNA: TGTGCCTGGTCCTGGACAGGGACCTACGAGCAGTACTTC
J gene: TRBJ2-7
clone size: -
D gene: TRBD1
V gene: TRBV30

CDR3 protein: CASSTRGGESYNEQFF
CDR3 DNA: TGTGCCAGCAGTACACGCGGGGGGGAGAGTTACAATGAGCAGTTCTTC
J gene: TRBJ2-1
clone size: -
D gene: TRBD2
V gene: TRBV27

CDR3 protein: CASSPALSGSYEQYF
CDR3 DNA: TGTGCCAGCAGTCCCGCCCTCAGCGGGAGCTACGAGCAGTACTTC
J gene: TRBJ2-7
clone size: -
D gene: TRBD2
V gene: TRBV28

CDR3 protein: CASSQGQGGYTF
CDR3 DNA: TGTGCCAGCAGCCAGGGGCAAGGGGGCTACACCTTC
J gene: TRBJ1-2
clone size: -
D gene: -
V gene: TRBV14

CDR3 protein: CASSQDGGQARNF
CDR3 DNA: TGTGCCAGCAGCCAAGATGGGGGACAGGCAAGGAATTTT
J gene: TRBJ2-3
clone size: -
D gene: TRBD1
V gene: TRBV3-1/TRBV3-2

CDR3 protein: CASSLARELHGYTF
CDR3 DNA: TGTGCCAGCAGCTTAGCCAGGGAACTTCACGGCTACACCTTC
J gene: TRBJ1-2
clone size: -
D gene: -
V gene: TRBV7-2

CDR3 protein: CASSPLGAGGGTDTQYF
CDR3 DNA: TGCGCCAGCAGTCCCCTAGGAGCGGGAGGCGGCACAGATACGCAGTATTTT
J gene: TRBJ2-3
clone size: -
D gene: TRBD2
V gene: TRBV10-1

CDR3 protein: CASSVSLFGTGGNTGELFF
CDR3 DNA: TGTGCCAGCAGCGTATCACTGTTCGGGACAGGGGGCAACACCGGGGAGCTGTTTTTT
J gene: TRBJ2-2
clone size: -
D gene: TRBD1
V gene: TRBV9

CDR3 protein: CSVRRDTGATFF
CDR3 DNA: TGCAGCGTGCGCCGGGACACCGGGGCGACTTTCTTT
J gene: TRBJ1-1
clone size: -
D gene: -
V gene: TRBV29-1

CDR3 protein: CASSRRTGPTNEKLFF
CDR3 DNA: TGTGCCAGCAGTCGGAGGACAGGCCCAACTAATGAAAAACTGTTTTTT
J gene: TRBJ1-4
clone size: -
D gene: TRBD1
V gene: TRBV6-2/TRBV6-3

CDR3 protein: CASSPIRDSSYNEQFF
CDR3 DNA: TGTGCCAGCAGCCCTATCCGGGACAGCTCCTACAATGAGCAGTTCTTC
J gene: TRBJ2-1
clone size: -
D gene: TRBD1
V gene: TRBV7-9

CDR3 protein: CASSLDEAYEQYF
CDR3 DNA: TGTGCCAGCAGCTTAGATGAGGCCTACGAGCAGTACTTC
J gene: TRBJ2-7
clone size: -
D gene: -
V gene: TRBV7-2

CDR3 protein: CASSYDRDKQYF
CDR3 DNA: TGTGCCAGCAGTTACGACCGGGATAAGCAGTACTTC
J gene: TRBJ2-7
clone size: many
D gene: -
V gene: TRBV6-2/TRBV6-3

CDR3 protein: CASSHTQTGLTNEKLFF
CDR3 DNA: TGTGCCAGCAGCCACACCCAGACTGGGTTAACTAATGAAAAACTGTTTTTT
J gene: TRBJ1-4
clone size: -
D gene: -
V gene: TRBV7-9

CDR3 protein: CASSAGTPASGRLGEQFF
CDR3 DNA: TGTGCCAGTAGTGCTGGGACACCCGCTAGCGGGAGGCTTGGGGAGCAGTTCTTC
J gene: TRBJ2-1
clone size: -
D gene: TRBD2
V gene: TRBV19

CDR3 protein: CASSLKSSYEQYF
CDR3 DNA: TGTGCCAGCAGCTTAAAGAGCTCCTACGAGCAGTACTTC
J gene: TRBJ2-7
clone size: -
D gene: -
V gene: TRBV5-4

CDR3 protein: CASSQDRGGNTEAFF
CDR3 DNA: TGCGCCAGCAGCCAAGATCGGGGAGGGAACACTGAAGCTTTCTTT
J gene: TRBJ1-1
clone size: -
D gene: -
V gene: TRBV4-3

CDR3 protein: CSSGRAETQYF
CDR3 DNA: TGCAGTAGCGGGAGGGCTGAGACCCAGTACTTC
J gene: TRBJ2-5
clone size: -
D gene: TRBD2
V gene: TRBV20-1

CDR3 protein: CASSHKGAYEQYF
CDR3 DNA: TGCGCCAGCAGCCATAAGGGGGCCTACGAGCAGTACTTC
J gene: TRBJ2-7
clone size: once
D gene: -
V gene: TRBV4-3

CDR3 protein: CASSDGLAGLNEQFF
CDR3 DNA: TGTGCCAGCAGTGATGGACTAGCGGGATTAAATGAGCAGTTCTTC
J gene: TRBJ2-1
clone size: -
D gene: TRBD2
V gene: TRBV2

CDR3 protein: CASSYSGGYNEQFF
CDR3 DNA: TGTGCCAGTAGTTATAGCGGGGGATACAATGAGCAGTTCTTC
J gene: TRBJ2-1
clone size: -
D gene: TRBD2
V gene: TRBV19

CDR3 protein: CASSLAYGLAGDEDTQYF
CDR3 DNA: TGTGCCAGCAGCTTGGCCTACGGACTAGCGGGGGATGAAGATACGCAGTATTTT
J gene: TRBJ2-3
clone size: -
D gene: TRBD2
V gene: TRBV5-4

CDR3 protein: CASIYKYTEAFF
CDR3 DNA: TGTGCCAGCATTTACAAGTACACTGAAGCTTTCTTT
J gene: TRBJ1-1
clone size: -
D gene: -
V gene: TRBV5-5

CDR3 protein: CASSESPGSGYTF
CDR3 DNA: TGCGCCAGCAGTGAGTCTCCTGGGAGCGGCTACACCTTC
J gene: TRBJ1-2
clone size: few
D gene: -
V gene: TRBV10-2

CDR3 protein: CASSGDRSMNTEAFF
CDR3 DNA: TGTGCCAGCAGTGGCGACAGGAGCATGAACACTGAAGCTTTCTTT
J gene: TRBJ1-1
clone size: -
D gene: -
V gene: TRBV6-2/TRBV6-3

CDR3 protein: CASSLKARGTDTQYF
CDR3 DNA: TGTGCCAGCAGCTTAAAGGCGAGGGGCACAGATACGCAGTATTTT
J gene: TRBJ2-3
clone size: -
D gene: -
V gene: TRBV7-3

CDR3 protein: CASSPTATYEQYF
CDR3 DNA: TGTGCCAGCAGCCCAACTGCAACCTACGAGCAGTACTTC
J gene: TRBJ2-7
clone size: once
D gene: -
V gene: TRBV13

CDR3 protein: CASSQAWRDNEQFF
CDR3 DNA: TGCGCCAGCAGCCAAGCTTGGAGGGACAATGAGCAGTTCTTC
J gene: TRBJ2-1
clone size: few
D gene: -
V gene: TRBV4-3

CDR3 protein: CASRQYNSPLHF
CDR3 DNA: TGTGCCAGTAGACAGTATAATTCACCCCTCCACTTT
J gene: TRBJ1-6
clone size: -
D gene: -
V gene: TRBV6-5

CDR3 protein: CASSQDPVATDTQYF
CDR3 DNA: TGCGCCAGCAGCCAAGATCCGGTAGCCACAGATACGCAGTATTTT
J gene: TRBJ2-3
clone size: -
D gene: -
V gene: TRBV4-3

CDR3 protein: CASSTSPGVEQYF
CDR3 DNA: TGTGCCAGCTCAACATCCCCGGGGGTCGAGCAGTACTTC
J gene: TRBJ2-7
clone size: few
D gene: -
V gene: TRBV18